The 17 T cell receptor beta chains presented below share a single source sample, sequenced in a study of T cells after yellow fever vaccination. TCRdb independently ran MiXCR on the 5' RACE reads; one entry per CDR3 protein. Of around 310,000 distinct CDR3 sequences listed, over 8% are singletons. Sequencing used PBMCs, obtained on the day of the first yellow fever vaccination. The receptors originated from a man aged 18 to 29 who received the YFV17D yellow fever vaccine.

This chain connects TRBV20-1 to TRBJ1-6; D is ambiguous. Looked up from germline, CDR1 is DFQATT and CDR2 is SNEGSKA (reference sequence). V shed 0 bases and J shed 10 bases, with 13 bases lying between them. The CDR3 is 14 amino acids. The CDR3: CSAREEGFGSPLHF. As DNA, the CDR3 is TGCAGTGCTAGAGAGGAGGGCTTCGGGTCACCCCTCCACTTT.

This clonotype has just a few counts. The chain joins TRBV11-2 to TRBJ1-6, with 7 bases matching TRBD1. This CDR3 is built from 15 residues. Germline V gene lookup returns CDR1 SGHAT and CDR2 FQNNGV. Trimming removed 6 bases from V and 7 bases from J; junction bases left unmatched: 9. The CDR3 sequence: CASRTWGTENSPLHF. In nucleotides, the CDR3 is TGTGCCAGCAGAACGTGGGGGACAGAAAATTCACCCCTCCACTTT.

This clonotype has only a few counts. The rearrangement joins TRBV6-1 to TRBJ2-5; weak D call: TRBD2 (5 bases). The CDR3 has 13 residues. CDR1 is MNHNS, CDR2 SASEGT, per germline. Trimming cost V 6 bases and J 8 bases, with 16 bases left between them. CDR3 bases: TGTGCCAGCAGGGGGAGAGGGTATCGAACCCAGTACTTC. Translating it yields CASRGRGYRTQYF.

Of note for this clonotype: The junction differs from germline at one of its ends, possibly a read error. Written as DNA, the CDR3 is TGCGCCAGCAGCTCGGGACTAGCCATCTTCCACTCCTCCGAGCAGTACTTC. Protein: CASSSGLAIFHSSEQYF. V usage is TRBV5-1 and J usage is TRBJ2-7; 9 nucleotides match TRBD2. The CDR3 consists of 17 residues. The germline CDR1 and CDR2 sequences are SGHRS and YFSETQ.

The chain's CDR3 is CASSLLGAYNSPLHF. The CDR3 DNA sequence: TGTGCCAGCAGCTTATTGGGGGCCTATAATTCACCCCTCCACTTT. This chain joins TRBV7-2 and TRBJ1-6; possibly TRBD1 for D (5 bases). Trimming removed 2 bases at V and 2 bases at J, with 7 bases between. The CDR3 spans 15 residues. The V gene's germline CDR1 is SGHTA and CDR2 FQGNSA.

This clonotype appeared many times. V usage is TRBV7-8 and J usage is TRBJ2-2; TRBD1 agrees at 9 bases. This CDR3 has 15 amino acids. CDR1 and CDR2 from the germline V gene are SGHVS and FQNEAQ. Trimming at V came to 6 bases and at J to 6 bases, leaving 8 bases not matched to a gene. CDR3 sequence (DNA): TGTGCCAGCAGGAAACAGGGGGCATCACCCGGGGAGCTGTTTTTT. Its translation: CASRKQGASPGELFF.

The table lists this clonotype with a few counts. V gene TRBV4-2 combines with J gene TRBJ1-2, with 10 bases that match TRBD1. CDR3 size: 18 residues. Germline CDR1 reads LGHNA; CDR2 reads YNFKEQ. The V gene end was trimmed by 1 base and the J gene end by 0 bases; junction bases not matched to a gene: 8. CDR3 in amino acids: CASSQVGGTGATNYGYTF. Written as DNA, the CDR3 is TGTGCCAGCAGCCAAGTCGGGGGGACAGGGGCCACTAACTATGGCTACACCTTC.

Ten or more counts support this clonotype. The rearrangement uses TRBV18 and TRBJ2-5, with TRBD2 as a possible D gene (6 bases). The CDR3 covers 13 residues. Trimming took off 2 bases at V and 5 bases at J, with 9 bases between the two ends. The germline gives CDR1 KGHSH, CDR2 LQKENI. The CDR3 DNA reads as TGTGCCAGCTCACCAGCGGGGAGCGAGACCCAGTACTTC. Translation gives CASSPAGSETQYF.

The chain links TRBV18 to TRBJ2-3; no clear D. The germline V and J ends were trimmed by 3 bases and 6 bases, with 22 bases remaining between them. The V gene's germline CDR1 is KGHSH and CDR2 LQKENI. CDR3 length equals 17 residues. The CDR3 protein is CASSPFGLELLADTQYF. CDR3 nucleotide sequence: TGTGCCAGCTCACCCTTCGGTCTAGAACTTTTGGCGGATACGCAGTATTTT. Combining the CDR3 with reference TRBV18 and TRBJ2-3 gives the whole variable domain NAGVMQNPRHLVRRRGQEARLRCSPMKGHSHVYWYRQLPEEGLKFMVYLQKENIIDESGMPKERFSAEFPKEGPSILRIQQVVRGDSAAYFCASSPFGLELLADTQYFGPGTRLTVL.

This clonotype was recorded a few times. CDR3: CASSQVILGQGTGANVLTF. CDR3 DNA sequence: TGTGCCAGCAGCCAAGTAATCCTTGGTCAGGGCACTGGGGCCAACGTCCTGACTTTC. The genes are TRBV4-2 and TRBJ2-6; TRBD1 might be the D (5 bases). The CDR3 contains 19 residues. Germline CDR1 is LGHNA and CDR2 is YNFKEQ. V was trimmed by 1 base and J by 2 bases, leaving 18 bases between them.

This clonotype was picked up a small number of times. This chain links TRBV12-5 with TRBJ2-7; 7 bases are a match to TRBD1. This CDR3 is 14 amino acids long. J gave up 1 base and V 1 base, and 1 base lay outside the gene matches. Germline values: CDR1 LGHNT, CDR2 FRNRAP. CDR3 in DNA: TGTGCTAGTGGTTTGGGGACAGGATCCTACGAGCAGTACTTC. Its protein is CASGLGTGSYEQYF.

The CDR3 DNA is TGTGCCAGCAGCCAAGATCAGGTGGGGACCACAGATACGCAGTATTTT. Its translation is CASSQDQVGTTDTQYF. V gene TRBV4-2 combines with J gene TRBJ2-3, with D possibly being TRBD1 or TRBD2 (5 bases each). Germline V gene data show CDR1 as LGHNA and CDR2 as YNFKEQ. Trimming pared 0 bases from V and 2 bases from J, leaving 12 bases between. This CDR3 has 16 residues.

The chain carries TRBV7-2 and TRBJ2-1, with 9 bases identical to TRBD2. CDR3 length equals 16 residues. Germline CDR1 is SGHTA and CDR2 is FQGNSA. With 3 bases clipped from V and 0 bases from J, the junction kept 3 bases outside the gene matches. CDR3 nucleotide sequence: TGTGCCAGCAGCTTTATAGCGGGGGACTCCTACAATGAGCAGTTCTTC. Translated: CASSFIAGDSYNEQFF.

The V gene is TRBV20-1, the J gene TRBJ2-1, with unresolved D. The CDR3 loop spans 13 amino acids. Trimming left V 7 bases short and J 4 bases short, with 14 bases between. Germline V gene lookup returns CDR1 DFQATT and CDR2 SNEGSKA (reference sequence). This CDR3 is CSVPPRRYNEQFF. CDR3 sequence (DNA): TGCAGTGTCCCCCCTCGGAGATACAATGAGCAGTTCTTC.

This clonotype has more than one count but fewer than ten. The chain links TRBV27 to TRBJ1-4; D ambiguous. The CDR3 spans 14 residues. CDR1 is MNHEY, CDR2 SMNVEV, per germline (reference sequence). V lost 5 bases and J lost 8, with 15 bases in between. Here the CDR3 reads CASSSVSLREKLFF. CDR3 nucleotides: TGTGCCAGCAGTAGCGTGAGCCTTCGGGAAAAACTGTTTTTT.

The CDR3 protein is CASSHAGQPQHF. As DNA, the CDR3 is TGTGCCAGCAGCCACGCTGGGCAGCCCCAGCATTTT. The chain recombines TRBV3-1 with TRBJ1-5; D not certain. V shed 3 bases and J shed 7 bases, with 7 bases lying between them. Per germline, CDR1 LGHDT and CDR2 YNNKEL (reference sequence). The CDR3 contains 12 residues.

This chain connects TRBV7-9 to TRBJ2-5; D is ambiguous. V lost 5 bases and J 0 bases, leaving 16 bases between the germline ends. The CDR3 runs 16 residues. The germline V gene has CDR1 SEHNR and CDR2 FQNEAQ (reference sequence). Here the CDR3 DNA reads TGTGCCAGCAGCCCACTGACATCTAGAGACCAAGAGACCCAGTACTTC. Translated: CASSPLTSRDQETQYF.